The entry below gives a single T cell receptor beta chain sequence along with its context. Among the donors, all were Caucasian adults who lived in Nashville, Tennessee. The record originates from a study of shared clonotypes between healthy human individuals. Trimming cost V 6 bases and J 6 bases; bases outside gene matches: 4. CDR1 and CDR2 (germline): KGHSH, LQKENI. The CDR3 is 15 amino acids. The repertoire was sequenced with immunoSEQ multiplex PCR; TCRdb's copy has only in-frame clones and lacks some. Among about 490,000 clones, 60% to 80% were seen once, and the ten largest hold approximately 12%.

The origin of this receptor is a woman in her thirties or forties in good health. Some clones in this sample may be carry-over from other donors' samples. The sequencing sample was made of PBMCs. The genes are TRBV18 and TRBJ2-3; 15 positions agree with TRBD2. CDR3 sequence: CASSVGLAGGDTQYF. As DNA, the CDR3 is TGTGCCAGCTCCGTGGGACTAGCGGGAGGTGATACGCAGTATTTT.